Presented here are 19 T cell receptor beta chains from one specimen sequenced in a study of OX40 agonist ivuxolimab in advanced cancers. Method: immunoSEQ multiplex PCR; TCRdb's copy keeps in-frame clones and lacks some. The sample carries about 70,000 clones, about nine tenths recorded once. The source was CD4+ or CD8+ T cells sorted from blood, collected in a trial of the OX40 agonist ivuxolimab. The receptors come from an adult with an advanced solid tumor such as melanoma, head and neck, liver or kidney cancer.

The chain has TRBV11-3 and TRBJ2-3; D is possibly TRBD2 (5 bases). The V end lost 4 bases, the J end lost 2 bases, and 7 bases lay between the germline ends. The germline gives CDR1 SGHNT, CDR2 YENEEA. The CDR3 is 13 residues long. CDR3 region: CASSSGNTDTQYF. The CDR3 coding sequence is TGTGCCAGCAGCTCGGGGAACACAGATACGCAGTATTTT.

The chain is built from TRBV6-1 and TRBJ1-3, with D tentatively TRBD1 (5 bases). This CDR3 has 16 residues. V shed 3 bases and J shed 0 bases, with 12 bases lying between them. Germline-derived CDR1 and CDR2 are MNHNS and SASEGT. CDR3 protein: CASSERGAGSGNTIYF. DNA of the CDR3: TGTGCCAGCAGTGAGCGGGGCGCCGGCTCTGGAAACACCATATATTTT.

The chain employs TRBV30 and TRBJ1-4; no clear D. V was shortened by 5 bases and J by 9 bases, with 19 bases between the two germline ends. The CDR3 spans 14 residues. Germline loops: CDR1 GTSNPN, CDR2 SVGIG (reference sequence). In DNA, the CDR3 is TGTGCCTGGGACCGGGAGCTCCGGTCTCAAAAACTGTTTTTT. Protein sequence: CAWDRELRSQKLFF.

The chain uses TRBV5-4 and TRBJ2-1; D call uncertain. The CDR3 is made up of 15 amino acids. Germline loops: CDR1 SGHNT, CDR2 YYREEE (reference sequence). The ends were cut back, 4 bases at V and 0 bases at J, with 11 bases in the middle. The DNA of the CDR3 is TGTGCCAGCAGCGGGGAAAGAAGCTCCTACAATGAGCAGTTCTTC. Its protein is CASSGERSSYNEQFF. The full variable domain, with the rest looked up from reference TRBV5-4 and TRBJ2-1, is ETGVTQSPTHLIKTRGQQVTLRCSSQSGHNTVSWYQQALGQGPQFIFQYYREEENGRGNFPPRFSGLQFPNYSSELNVNALELDDSALYLCASSGERSSYNEQFFGPGTRLTVL.

The chain combines TRBV7-9 with TRBJ2-3; TRBD2 is a possible D gene (6 bases). There are 17 residues in the CDR3. In germline, CDR1 is SEHNR, CDR2 FQNEAQ (reference sequence). V lost 5 bases to trimming and J lost 3 bases, with 21 bases between them. The CDR3: CASSPGLTAMTTDTQYF. CDR3 DNA: TGTGCCAGCAGCCCGGGACTGACCGCAATGACGACAGATACGCAGTATTTT.

This chain uses TRBV7-2 with TRBJ1-5; D ambiguous. Germline CDR1 and CDR2: SGHTA and FQGNSA. V gave up 5 bases and J gave up 5 bases, with 10 bases separating them. The CDR3 covers 13 residues. In DNA, the CDR3 is TGTGCCAGCAGCCGAGTTGGGGATCAGCCCCAGCATTTT. Its protein product is CASSRVGDQPQHF.

A remark on this clone: The conserved phenylalanine or tryptophan normally closing the CDR3 is absent here, so this likely arose from a read error. No DNA is shown, since the ends of the CDR3 on it are uncertain; the CDR3 is the one TCRdb lists. This chain joins TRBV7-2 and TRBJ1-2. The CDR3 is 11 residues long, counting both termini. Germline-derived CDR1 and CDR2 are SGHTA and FQGNSA. The CDR3 protein is CASSLSGDPLL.

The J gene is TRBJ1-2, the V gene TRBV4-3, with TRBD1 as a possible D gene (6 bases). This CDR3 has 15 residues. Germline CDR1 and CDR2: LGHNA and YSLEER. V lost 1 base and J 2 bases, leaving 11 bases between the germline ends. The CDR3 coding sequence is TGCGCCAGCAGCCAAGGATGGACAGAGAACTATGGCTACACCTTC. As protein: CASSQGWTENYGYTF.

The chain couples TRBV15 to TRBJ1-4; D may be TRBD1 (5 bases). Trimming pared 1 base from V and 8 bases from J, leaving 11 bases between. The CDR3 totals 14 residues. The germline gives CDR1 LNHNV, CDR2 YYDKDF (reference sequence). CDR3 in amino acids: CATSRAGGGEKLFF. As DNA, the CDR3 is TGTGCCACCAGCAGAGCGGGGGGTGGGGAAAAACTGTTTTTT.

The V gene is TRBV29-1, the J gene TRBJ2-7; 9 bases map to TRBD1. The CDR3 has 14 residues. Looked up from germline, CDR1 is SQVTM and CDR2 is ANQGSEA. The trim removed 5 bases at V and 2 bases at J, leaving 7 bases unmatched. The CDR3 bases are TGCAGCGTTCTCGCAGGACAGGGGACCTACGAGCAGTACTTC. Translated: CSVLAGQGTYEQYF.

The chain is built from TRBV19 and TRBJ1-4, with 8 bases matching TRBD1. Per germline, CDR1 LNHDA and CDR2 SQIVND (reference sequence). The CDR3 consists of 16 residues. J was trimmed by 6 bases and V by 4 bases; bases with no gene match: 10. The CDR3: CASSNLPGQDYEKLFF. CDR3 nucleotides: TGTGCCAGTAGTAACCTTCCGGGACAGGACTATGAAAAACTGTTTTTT.

Here the CDR3 reads CASSSPLGAQETQYF. CDR3 DNA sequence: TGTGCCAGCAGCTCCCCCCTCGGGGCCCAAGAGACCCAGTACTTC. V gene TRBV7-2 combines with J gene TRBJ2-5; either TRBD1 or TRBD2 may fit D (5 bases each). The CDR3 sequence is 15 residues long. The ends were cut back, 4 bases at V and 1 base at J, with 13 bases in the middle. Germline loops: CDR1 SGHTA, CDR2 FQGNSA.

V gene TRBV18 combines with J gene TRBJ2-6; TRBD1 matches 7 bases. Germline V gives CDR1 KGHSH, CDR2 LQKENI. The CDR3 consists of 18 residues. V lost 4 bases, J lost 0 bases, and 9 bases stayed unmatched. CDR3 loop: CASSLRQGIVSGANVLTF. The CDR3 bases are TGTGCCAGCTCACTAAGACAGGGAATCGTCTCTGGGGCCAACGTCCTGACTTTC.

This clone has a count of ten or more. The J gene is TRBJ1-1, the V gene TRBV7-9; D is perhaps TRBD1 (5 bases). With 2 bases removed from V and 5 bases from J, the gap between germline ends came to 9 bases. The CDR3 runs to 13 residues. The V gene's germline CDR1 is SEHNR and CDR2 FQNEAQ (reference sequence). CDR3 sequence (DNA): TGTGCCAGCAGCTTATTAGAGGGGACTGAAGCTTTCTTT. As protein: CASSLLEGTEAFF. Full variable domain (rest looked up from reference TRBV7-9 and TRBJ1-1): DTGVSQNPRHKITKRGQNVTFRCDPISEHNRLYWYRQTLGQGPEFLTYFQNEAQLEKSRLLSDRFSAERPKGSFSTLEIQRTEQGDSAMYLCASSLLEGTEAFFGQGTRLTVV.

With regard to this clone: Other nucleotide sequences from this sample produce the same CDR3. The chain is built from TRBV7-9 and TRBJ2-3; D is uncertain. This CDR3 contains 11 residues. Germline V gene sequence: CDR1 SEHNR, CDR2 FQNEAQ (reference sequence). V was pared by 4 bases and J by 3 bases, with 2 bases between. The CDR3 loop reads CASSSTDTQYF. CDR3 coding DNA: TGTGCCAGCAGCTCTACAGATACGCAGTATTTT.

The chain carries TRBV19 and TRBJ2-3, with D hard to call. Trimming stripped 5 bases from V and 6 bases from J, with 9 bases between. This CDR3 region has 12 residues. Germline V gene data show CDR1 as LNHDA and CDR2 as SQIVND (reference sequence). The CDR3: CASSEAIDTQYF. The CDR3 DNA reads as TGTGCCAGTAGTGAGGCCATCGATACGCAGTATTTT. Variable domain in full (rest from reference TRBV19 and TRBJ2-3): DGGITQSPKYLFRKEGQNVTLSCEQNLNHDAMYWYRQDPGQGLRLIYYSQIVNDFQKGDIAEGYSVSREKKESFPLTVTSAQKNPTAFYLCASSEAIDTQYFGPGTRLTVL.

The chain uses TRBV5-6 and TRBJ1-4; D possibly corresponds to TRBD1 (5 bases). V was clipped by 2 bases and J by 5 bases, with 7 bases between them. The CDR3 is 13 residues long. Germline CDR1 is SGHDT and CDR2 is YYEEEE. Here the CDR3 DNA reads TGTGCCAGCAGCTTCCAGGGAAATGAAAAACTGTTTTTT. It yields the protein CASSFQGNEKLFF.

The chain uses TRBV19 and TRBJ1-1; 8 bases agree with TRBD1. CDR3 length: 13 amino acids. Unmatched junction bases numbered 3, after V lost 6 bases and J lost 3 bases. The germline V gene has CDR1 LNHDA and CDR2 SQIVND (reference sequence). As DNA, the CDR3 is TGTGCCAGTAGCGGACAGGGAGACACTGAAGCTTTCTTT. Protein product: CASSGQGDTEAFF. The full variable domain, with the rest looked up from reference TRBV19 and TRBJ1-1, is DGGITQSPKYLFRKEGQNVTLSCEQNLNHDAMYWYRQDPGQGLRLIYYSQIVNDFQKGDIAEGYSVSREKKESFPLTVTSAQKNPTAFYLCASSGQGDTEAFFGQGTRLTVV.

The rearrangement uses TRBV6-6 and TRBJ1-1; 9 bases agree with TRBD1. Germline V lookup: CDR1 MNHNY, CDR2 SVGAGI (reference sequence). V lost 5 bases to trimming and J lost 0 bases; unmatched junction nucleotides: 7. This CDR3 contains 16 residues. CDR3 residues: CASSGDRGGMNTEAFF. In DNA form, the CDR3 reads TGTGCCAGCAGTGGAGACAGGGGGGGAATGAACACTGAAGCTTTCTTT.